Following are 30 T cell receptor beta chains from one sample sequenced in a study of T cell changes during pregnancy in multiple sclerosis. Here immunoSEQ multiplex PCR was the method, and the copy in TCRdb shows in-frame clones only, minus some. The table records 98,000 or so clones, over 85% of them present only once. The specimen was peripheral blood, collected after pregnancy. The receptors were sampled from a female donor with multiple sclerosis, enrolled in a pregnancy study.

This chain links TRBV27 with TRBJ2-1, with a tentative D call TRBD1 (6 bases). V gave up 5 bases and J gave up 6 bases, with 8 bases separating them. Germline V CDR1 and CDR2: MNHEY, SMNVEV (reference sequence). This CDR3 has 12 amino acids. The CDR3, as DNA: TGTGCCAGCAGTACACAGGGCAATGAGCAGTTCTTC. Amino acids: CASSTQGNEQFF.

As DNA, the CDR3 is TGTGCCAGCAGCTTAGGGATCGACAGGGGACTTCCCGAGCAGTACTTC. Encoded protein: CASSLGIDRGLPEQYF. This chain uses TRBV7-9 with TRBJ2-7; 8 bases match TRBD1. CDR1 and CDR2 from the germline V gene are SEHNR and FQNEAQ (reference sequence). The CDR3 is 16 amino acids. The J segment lost 6 bases and the V segment lost 1 base, leaving 11 bases of the junction unmatched.

The chain links TRBV4-2 to TRBJ2-7; tentative D call: TRBD2 (5 bases). Germline CDR1 reads LGHNA; CDR2 reads YNFKEQ. This CDR3 contains 18 residues. The V end lost 0 bases, the J end lost 0 bases, and 18 bases lay between the germline ends. CDR3 residues: CASSQDSPQIRGSYEQYF. CDR3 nucleotides: TGTGCCAGCAGCCAAGATTCACCACAAATCCGGGGCTCCTACGAGCAGTACTTC.

This chain uses TRBV7-2 with TRBJ2-7; 13 nucleotides agree with TRBD2. V shed 3 bases and J 6 bases; nucleotides not matched to a gene: 11. This CDR3 has 17 residues. Germline loops: CDR1 SGHTA, CDR2 FQGNSA. The CDR3 DNA reads TGTGCCAGCAGCTTGGGCCCCCCGGGACTAGCGGGAAGCGAGCAGTACTTC. It is translated as CASSLGPPGLAGSEQYF.

This chain links TRBV13 with TRBJ1-1, with a tentative D call TRBD1 (6 bases). The germline V gene has CDR1 PRHDT and CDR2 FYEKMQ (reference sequence). The V end was cut by 5 bases, the J end by 6 bases, with 16 bases between. This CDR3 has 14 residues. The CDR3 sequence is CASSPRDNRAEAFF. In DNA, the CDR3 is TGTGCCAGCAGCCCCCGGGACAACAGGGCTGAAGCTTTCTTT.

This sequence joins TRBV2 and TRBJ2-7, with 9 bases lining up with TRBD1. The CDR3 consists of 15 residues. Looked up from germline, CDR1 is SNHLY and CDR2 is FYNNEI. Trimming at V came to 5 bases and at J to 4 bases, leaving 9 bases not matched to a gene. The CDR3 DNA sequence: TGTGCCAGCAGTAACCCGGGACAGGGCGTTTACGAGCAGTACTTC. Translation: CASSNPGQGVYEQYF.

V is TRBV5-1 and J is TRBJ1-2, with 8 bases identical to TRBD1. Unmatched junction bases numbered 10, after V lost 4 bases and J lost 5 bases. This CDR3 has 15 amino acids. Looked up from germline, CDR1 is SGHRS and CDR2 is YFSETQ. CDR3 nucleotides: TGCGCCAGCAGCGGCGGACAGGGACAGCTATATGGCTACACCTTC. Amino acids: CASSGGQGQLYGYTF.

The CDR3 region has the DNA TGTGCCAGCAGCGTCCGGGGGGCCACAGATACGCAGTATTTT. Translating it yields CASSVRGATDTQYF. The V gene is TRBV5-4, the J gene TRBJ2-3, with a tentative D call TRBD2 (7 bases). The CDR3 extends over 14 amino acids. Between the trimmed V and J ends, which lost 4 bases and 2 bases, there was a span of 11 bases. Germline-derived CDR1 and CDR2 are SGHNT and YYREEE (reference sequence).

The chain is built from TRBV5-1 and TRBJ2-7; D remains ambiguous. CDR1 is SGHRS and CDR2 is YFSETQ in the germline V gene. The CDR3 totals 13 residues. The V gene lost 0 bases and the J gene lost 3 bases, with 7 bases spanning the gap. The CDR3 DNA follows: TGCGCCAGCAGCTTGGATACCAGCTACGAGCAGTACTTC. The encoded protein is CASSLDTSYEQYF.

The rearrangement joins TRBV2 to TRBJ1-2; the match to TRBD1 covers 7 bases. Per the germline V gene, CDR1 is SNHLY and CDR2 is FYNNEI. Trimming removed 5 bases from V and 1 base from J; junction bases left unmatched: 1. CDR3 length: 13 residues. The CDR3 region is CASSRDSNYGYTF. As DNA, the CDR3 is TGTGCCAGCAGTCGGGACAGTAACTATGGCTACACCTTC.

The chain employs TRBV10-1 and TRBJ1-5, with D unresolved. CDR3 size: 13 residues. The germline V gene encodes CDR1 WNHNN and CDR2 SYGVQD (reference sequence). Trimming stripped 0 bases from V and 2 bases from J, with 2 bases between. The CDR3 DNA reads TGCGCCAGCAGTGAGTCCGGCAATCAGCCCCAGCATTTT. It specifies CASSESGNQPQHF.

This chain links TRBV10-3 with TRBJ1-1, with D unclear. CDR3 length: 15 residues. The V and J ends lost 0 bases and 2 bases respectively, with 10 bases between them. CDR1 is ENHRY and CDR2 is SYGVKD in the germline V gene. DNA of the CDR3: TGTGCCATCAGTGAGTCGGCCAGCGGAAACACTGAAGCTTTCTTT. It translates to CAISESASGNTEAFF.

The chain is built from TRBV7-8 and TRBJ2-1; the D is unclear. Trimming took off 2 bases at V and 2 bases at J, with 7 bases between the two ends. CDR3 length: 14 residues. Germline V gives CDR1 SGHVS, CDR2 FQNEAQ. CDR3 protein: CASSLLRTYNEQFF. In nucleotides, the CDR3 is TGTGCCAGCAGCTTACTGCGTACCTACAATGAGCAGTTCTTC. Full variable domain (rest looked up from reference TRBV7-8 and TRBJ2-1): GAGVSQSPRYKVAKRGQDVALRCDPISGHVSLFWYQQALGQGPEFLTYFQNEAQLDKSGLPSDRFFAERPEGSVSTLKIQRTQQEDSAVYLCASSLLRTYNEQFFGPGTRLTVL.

The V call is TRBV7-9, the J call TRBJ2-1, with D perhaps matching TRBD2 (7 bases). Germline V lookup: CDR1 SEHNR, CDR2 FQNEAQ (reference sequence). The CDR3 contains 13 residues. The V and J ends lost 7 bases and 7 bases respectively, with 14 bases between them. In nucleotides, the CDR3 is TGTGCCAGCACCCAAGGGGGGGGAAATGAGCAGTTCTTC. It codes for CASTQGGGNEQFF.

The J gene is TRBJ1-2, the V gene TRBV30; TRBD1 agrees at 9 bases. This CDR3 has 12 residues. The germline V gene has CDR1 GTSNPN and CDR2 SVGIG (reference sequence). V lost 4 bases to trimming and J lost 7 bases; unmatched junction nucleotides: 4. CDR3 residues: CAWTGTGIGYTF. DNA of the CDR3: TGTGCCTGGACAGGGACAGGGATTGGCTACACCTTC.

The chain combines TRBV6-1 with TRBJ2-7; 8 nucleotides agree with TRBD1. From germline, CDR1 is MNHNS and CDR2 SASEGT. The ends lost 7 bases at V and 6 bases at J; junction bases unmatched: 5. This CDR3 has 12 residues. In nucleotides, the CDR3 is TGTGCCAGCACCCGGGACAGGCTCGAGCAGTACTTC. Its translation is CASTRDRLEQYF.

The chain combines TRBV9 with TRBJ1-5; maybe TRBD1 (6 bases). CDR1 is SGDLS and CDR2 is YYNGEE in the germline V gene. V lost 0 bases, J lost 4 bases, and 11 bases lay in between. This CDR3 is 15 amino acids long. CDR3 in DNA: TGTGCCAGCAGCGTAGGTGGCACAGGGAATCAGCCCCAGCATTTT. It is translated as CASSVGGTGNQPQHF.

The chain has TRBV9 and TRBJ2-3, with 10 bases matching TRBD1. This CDR3 is built from 18 residues. CDR1 SGDLS and CDR2 YYNGEE come from the germline V gene. The V and J ends lost 0 bases and 4 bases, in that order; junction bases with no gene match: 11. For the CDR3, the DNA is TGTGCCAGCAGCGTAGCGCCTCCCGGGACAGGGGCCGCAGATACGCAGTATTTT. Protein product: CASSVAPPGTGAADTQYF. Combining the CDR3 with reference TRBV9 and TRBJ2-3 gives the whole variable domain DSGVTQTPKHLITATGQRVTLRCSPRSGDLSVYWYQQSLDQGLQFLIQYYNGEERAKGNILERFSAQQFPDLHSELNLSSLELGDSALYFCASSVAPPGTGAADTQYFGPGTRLTVL.

This chain connects TRBV7-6 to TRBJ1-5, with D possibly TRBD1 on 6 matching bases. The CDR3 has 15 amino acids. The ends were cut back, 5 bases at V and 0 bases at J, with 11 bases in the middle. CDR1 is SGHVS and CDR2 is FNYEAQ in the germline V gene. The CDR3 sequence is CASSPGQFSNQPQHF. The CDR3 nucleotides are TGTGCCAGCAGCCCCGGACAGTTTAGCAATCAGCCCCAGCATTTT.

The rearrangement links TRBV29-1 to TRBJ2-1, with 11 bases aligning to TRBD2. The germline V gene has CDR1 SQVTM and CDR2 ANQGSEA. This CDR3 is 15 amino acids long. V shed 6 bases and J 2 bases; nucleotides not matched to a gene: 6. The CDR3 loop reads CSVAGTSGPYNEQFF. Here the CDR3 DNA reads TGCAGCGTGGCCGGGACTAGCGGTCCCTACAATGAGCAGTTCTTC.

The chain is built from TRBV19 and TRBJ1-2; 10 positions agree with TRBD1. Per the germline V gene, CDR1 is LNHDA and CDR2 is SQIVND (reference sequence). V lost 5 bases and J lost 6; bases outside the gene matches: 9. There are 15 residues in the CDR3. CDR3 region: CASSSYRQGANGYTF. The CDR3 DNA is TGTGCCAGTAGTTCCTACCGACAGGGGGCGAATGGCTACACCTTC.

The genes are TRBV9 and TRBJ2-2, with 16 bases identical to TRBD2. Germline V gives CDR1 SGDLS, CDR2 YYNGEE. The CDR3 is 16 amino acids. Trimming cost V 3 bases and J 6 bases; bases outside gene matches: 2. The CDR3 nucleotides read TGTGCCAGCAGCGCGGGGACTAGCGGGAGGGCCGGGGAGCTGTTTTTT. This translates into CASSAGTSGRAGELFF.

The gene calls are TRBV7-9 and TRBJ2-1; D uncertain. V lost 3 bases and J 10 bases, leaving 16 bases between the germline ends. This CDR3 is 14 amino acids long. Per germline, CDR1 SEHNR and CDR2 FQNEAQ (reference sequence). The CDR3 nucleotides are TGTGCCAGCAGCTTTAACAACAGACAATTCGAGCAGTTCTTC. Its protein product is CASSFNNRQFEQFF.

The V and J genes are TRBV27 and TRBJ2-1; 10 nucleotides match TRBD2. Germline V gene data show CDR1 as MNHEY and CDR2 as SMNVEV (reference sequence). After removal of 2 bases from V and 4 bases from J, the junction contained 5 bases not matched to a gene. This CDR3 is 16 amino acids long. CDR3 amino acids: CASSLHLAGVYNEQFF. Written as DNA, the CDR3 is TGTGCCAGCAGTTTACACCTAGCGGGAGTGTACAATGAGCAGTTCTTC.

The rearrangement links TRBV4-2 to TRBJ2-7; 7 bases fit TRBD1. V lost 4 bases, J lost 5 bases, and 11 bases stayed unmatched. The CDR3 is 15 amino acids. Germline V lookup: CDR1 LGHNA, CDR2 YNFKEQ. The CDR3 protein is CASSRDRAARNEQYF. CDR3 nucleotides: TGTGCCAGCAGCCGAGACAGGGCAGCTCGGAACGAGCAGTACTTC.

The chain joins TRBV19 to TRBJ2-5; 7 positions agree with TRBD2. V shed 3 bases and J 4 bases; nucleotides not matched to a gene: 2. This CDR3 is 13 amino acids long. Germline-derived CDR1 and CDR2 are LNHDA and SQIVND (reference sequence). CDR3 coding DNA: TGTGCCAGTAGTATTTTAGCGGGAGAGACCCAGTACTTC. Translated: CASSILAGETQYF.

This chain uses TRBV6-5 with TRBJ2-2, with D perhaps matching TRBD1 (6 bases). V gave up 7 bases and J gave up 4 bases, with 13 bases separating them. The CDR3 is 14 residues long. The V gene's germline CDR1 is MNHEY and CDR2 SVGAGI. The CDR3 is CASTLRGGTGELFF. DNA for the CDR3: TGTGCCAGCACTCTCAGGGGTGGCACCGGGGAGCTGTTTTTT.

V is TRBV5-1 and J is TRBJ2-1, with TRBD2 identical over 9 bases. V shed 0 bases, J shed 2 bases, and the junction held 21 bases outside the gene matches. Germline V gives CDR1 SGHRS, CDR2 YFSETQ. The CDR3 is 22 amino acids. The CDR3 DNA reads TGCGCCAGCAGCTTGGGGGAAGGGGCGCTGGGTAGCGGGAGCGTAACCTACAATGAGCAGTTCTTC. This sequence encodes CASSLGEGALGSGSVTYNEQFF.

The chain uses TRBV6-1 and TRBJ2-5; 10 bases match TRBD2. Germline assignment: CDR1 MNHNS and CDR2 SASEGT. Trimming at V came to 8 bases and at J to 2 bases, leaving 8 bases not matched to a gene. This CDR3 region has 15 residues. CDR3 region: CASSASGSRQETQYF. The DNA of the CDR3 is TGTGCCAGCTCCGCTAGCGGGAGTCGGCAAGAGACCCAGTACTTC.

The chain carries TRBV25-1 and TRBJ2-7; D may be TRBD1 (5 bases). V was pared by 2 bases and J by 3 bases, with 11 bases between. This CDR3 has 14 residues. Germline V gene lookup returns CDR1 MGHDK and CDR2 SYGVNS. The CDR3 reads CASSEVGQGYEQYF. The CDR3 DNA reads TGTGCCAGCAGTGAAGTAGGTCAGGGCTACGAGCAGTACTTC.